This T cell receptor (beta chain) was sequenced during a study of CD8 T cells in Susac syndrome. CD8+ and CD4+ T cells circulating in blood were sequenced for TCR beta. It was negative isolation that provided the CD8+ and CD4+ T cells, whereas TEMRA cells were enriched by FACS. The study's findings and limits: Acknowledgment was made by the study that its TCR sequencing and HLA analysis involved a relatively small number of individuals.

The authors reverse transcribed about 0.5 to 1 ug RNA with random hexamers. The TCR beta CDR3 was amplified by immunoSEQ multiplex PCR across 54 Vbeta, 13 Jbeta. TCRdb ran MiXCR on the immunoSEQ multiplex PCR reads and lists one entry per CDR3 protein. Of 100,000 to 150,000 distinct CDR3 sequences listed, around 85% are singletons. Trimming removed 8 bases at V and 5 bases at J, with 9 bases between. There are 12 residues in the CDR3. Germline loops: CDR1 MDHEN, CDR2 SYDVKM. About this clonotype itself: No antigen is known for it.

This chain connects TRBV28 to TRBJ2-2; a possible D gene is TRBD1 (6 bases). The source is a human donor with multiple sclerosis. The sequencing sample was made of CD8+ T cells from PBMCs. The CDR3 sequence: CASLRGTGELFF. Written as DNA, the CDR3 is TGTGCCAGCCTCAGGGGTACCGGGGAGCTGTTTTTT.